Presented here are 7 T cell receptor beta chains from one specimen sequenced in a study of blood T cell repertoires in COVID-19 (TCRdb year 2020). Library preparation employed the immunoSEQ multiplex PCR assay. TCRdb stores this immuneACCESS table with in-frame sequences only. Part of the clones is absent; in the studies checked, under half of the shortfall reflects unresolved V genes, and no reason is known for the rest. The sample contains about 44,000 clones, just over 90% of them found a single time. 0.37% of the sample rests with the top ten. Material for sequencing was peripheral blood. The receptors originated from a man aged 50-59 years with COVID-19, enrolled during active disease.

The rearrangement links TRBV6-4 to TRBJ1-3; the D is unclear. The CDR3 is 16 amino acids. Germline CDR1 and CDR2: MRHNA and SNTAGT. The V and J ends lost 0 bases and 0 bases respectively, with 9 bases between them. The DNA of the CDR3 is TGTGCCAGCAGTGACTCTCTTCTAAGCTCTGGAAACACCATATATTTT. Translation: CASSDSLLSSGNTIYF.

J is TRBJ1-1 and V is TRBV19; the D gene is possibly TRBD1 (6 bases). Germline CDR1 reads LNHDA; CDR2 reads SQIVND (reference sequence). This CDR3 region has 13 residues. Trimming removed 1 base at V and 7 bases at J, with 10 bases between. CDR3: CASSIVKGVEAFF. DNA for the CDR3: TGTGCCAGTAGTATAGTGAAGGGGGTTGAAGCTTTCTTT.

The genes are TRBV19 and TRBJ1-1, with D tentatively TRBD1 (5 bases). The CDR3 spans 14 residues. Trimming removed 5 bases at V and 5 bases at J, with 15 bases between. Per germline, CDR1 LNHDA and CDR2 SQIVND (reference sequence). CDR3 nucleotides: TGTGCCAGTAGTCTTGGCAGGGAGGGAACTGAAGCTTTCTTT. Residues: CASSLGREGTEAFF.

CDR3 in DNA: TGTGCCAGCAGCTTGGGGACTAGTATGGGTGCTGCAGATACGCAGTATTTT. This sequence encodes CASSLGTSMGAADTQYF. V and J are TRBV5-6 and TRBJ2-3; 7 nucleotides line up with TRBD2. J lost 4 bases, V lost 0 bases, and 11 bases had no gene match. Germline V gene data show CDR1 as SGHDT and CDR2 as YYEEEE. The CDR3 length is 17 residues. The full variable domain, in which reference TRBV5-6 and TRBJ2-3 provide the parts outside the CDR3, is DAGVTQSPTHLIKTRGQQVTLRCSPKSGHDTVSWYQQALGQGPQFIFQYYEEEERQRGNFPDRFSGHQFPNYSSELNVNALLLGDSALYLCASSLGTSMGAADTQYFGPGTRLTVL.

The rearrangement joins TRBV6-6 to TRBJ2-3, with D tentatively TRBD2 (6 bases). The germline V gene encodes CDR1 MNHNY and CDR2 SVGAGI (reference sequence). The CDR3 totals 16 residues. The V end lost 0 bases, the J end lost 5 bases, and 15 bases lay between the germline ends. Written as DNA, the CDR3 is TGTGCCAGCAGTTACTCGAAAACGGGAGATAGAGATACGCAGTATTTT. This gives the protein CASSYSKTGDRDTQYF.

Note on this clone: At one boundary the junction diverges from the germline segment, which might be a read error. The chain couples TRBV15 to TRBJ2-5, with D hard to call. The CDR3 is 16 residues long. Per the germline V gene, CDR1 is LNHNV and CDR2 is YYDKDF (reference sequence). The CDR3, as DNA: TGTGCCACCAGCAGAGCTCCCGTATACTCCGGAGAGGCCCAGTACTTC. Translation gives CATSRAPVYSGEAQYF.

The chain employs TRBV5-1 and TRBJ1-1, with TRBD1 as a possible D gene (6 bases). The CDR3 sequence is 14 residues long. The germline V and J ends were trimmed by 4 bases and 4 bases, with 14 bases remaining between them. The germline CDR1 and CDR2 sequences are SGHRS and YFSETQ. This chain's CDR3 is CASSSGGGATEAFF. The CDR3 DNA reads as TGCGCCAGCAGCAGTGGGGGCGGTGCCACTGAAGCTTTCTTT. The whole variable domain, filled in from reference TRBV5-1 and TRBJ1-1, reads KAGVTQTPRYLIKTRGQQVTLSCSPISGHRSVSWYQQTPGQGLQFLFEYFSETQRNKGNFPGRFSGRQFSNSRSEMNVSTLELGDSALYLCASSSGGGATEAFFGQGTRLTVV.